This TCR beta chain is drawn from a study of follicular helper T cells after annual influenza vaccination. Study in general: For some subjects, blood spans the 2013-2014, 2014-2015 and 2015-2016 annual vaccinations.

Only in-frame clones appear in the TCRdb table, and some are missing; sequencing was by immunoSEQ multiplex PCR. The sample contains more than 8,500 clones, roughly four fifths of which appear only once. The CDR3 covers 14 residues. Per germline, CDR1 SGHRS and CDR2 YFSETQ. The V and J ends lost 4 bases and 2 bases respectively, with 11 bases between them. Time point reported: 2015-2016 season, pre-vaccination. Excluded were substance abuse, HIV/AIDS, active cancer, immunomodulatory drugs and active illness. Blood volume per time point ranged from roughly 35 to 110 mL. Cells are cTfh (non-naive CD4+CXCR5+PD-1+), split by ICOS and CD38 into double-positive or double-negative.

The clonotype comes from an adult who received the influenza vaccine. The chain combines TRBV5-1 with TRBJ2-3; D unresolved. This material consisted of CXCR5+ CD38- circulating T follicular helper cells from blood, taken on the day of influenza vaccination. Subset: circulating Tfh, non-naive CD4+CXCR5+PD-1+ (ICOS+CD38+ or ICOS-CD38-). The CDR3: CASSPEPTTDTQYF. In DNA, the CDR3 is TGCGCCAGCAGCCCGGAGCCGACCACAGATACGCAGTATTTT.